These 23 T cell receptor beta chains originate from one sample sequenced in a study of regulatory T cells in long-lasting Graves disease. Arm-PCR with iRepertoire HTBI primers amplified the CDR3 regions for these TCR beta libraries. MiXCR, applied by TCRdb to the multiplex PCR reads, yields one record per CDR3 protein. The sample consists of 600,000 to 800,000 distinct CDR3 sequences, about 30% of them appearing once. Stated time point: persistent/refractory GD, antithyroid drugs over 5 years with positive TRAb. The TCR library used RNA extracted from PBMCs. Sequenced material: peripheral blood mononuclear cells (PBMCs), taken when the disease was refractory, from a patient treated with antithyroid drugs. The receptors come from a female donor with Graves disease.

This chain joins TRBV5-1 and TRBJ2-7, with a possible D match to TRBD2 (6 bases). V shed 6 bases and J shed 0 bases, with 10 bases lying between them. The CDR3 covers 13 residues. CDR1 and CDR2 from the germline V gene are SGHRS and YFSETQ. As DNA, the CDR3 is TGCGCCAGCAAGGGCGGGACCTCCTACGAGCAGTACTTC. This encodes CASKGGTSYEQYF.

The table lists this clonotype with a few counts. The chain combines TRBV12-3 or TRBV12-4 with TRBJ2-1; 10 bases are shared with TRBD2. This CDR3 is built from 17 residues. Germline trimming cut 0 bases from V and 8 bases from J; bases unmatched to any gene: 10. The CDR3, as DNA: TGTGCCAGCAGTTTAGCGGTAGATAGCGGGAGGATAGATGAGCAGTTCTTC. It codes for CASSLAVDSGRIDEQFF.

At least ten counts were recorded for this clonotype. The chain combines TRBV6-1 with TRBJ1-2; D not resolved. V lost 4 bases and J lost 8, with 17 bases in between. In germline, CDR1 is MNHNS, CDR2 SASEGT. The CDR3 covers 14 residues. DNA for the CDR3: TGTGCCAGCAGTGGATCACCGATACAGTACGGCTACACCTTC. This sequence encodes CASSGSPIQYGYTF.

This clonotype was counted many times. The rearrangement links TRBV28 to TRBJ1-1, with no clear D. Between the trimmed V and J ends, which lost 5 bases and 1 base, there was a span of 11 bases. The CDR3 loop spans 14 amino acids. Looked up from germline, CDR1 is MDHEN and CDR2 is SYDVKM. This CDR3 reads CASSPRRANTEAFF. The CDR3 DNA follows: TGTGCCAGCAGTCCCCGCAGAGCGAACACTGAAGCTTTCTTT.

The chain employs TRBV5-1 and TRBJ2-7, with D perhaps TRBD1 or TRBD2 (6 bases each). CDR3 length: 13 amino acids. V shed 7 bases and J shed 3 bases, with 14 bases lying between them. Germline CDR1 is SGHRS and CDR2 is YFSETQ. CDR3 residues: CASAEQGLYEQYF. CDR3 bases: TGCGCCAGCGCCGAACAGGGACTCTACGAGCAGTACTTC. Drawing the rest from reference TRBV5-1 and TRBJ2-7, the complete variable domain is KAGVTQTPRYLIKTRGQQVTLSCSPISGHRSVSWYQQTPGQGLQFLFEYFSETQRNKGNFPGRFSGRQFSNSRSEMNVSTLELGDSALYLCASAEQGLYEQYFGPGTRLTVT.

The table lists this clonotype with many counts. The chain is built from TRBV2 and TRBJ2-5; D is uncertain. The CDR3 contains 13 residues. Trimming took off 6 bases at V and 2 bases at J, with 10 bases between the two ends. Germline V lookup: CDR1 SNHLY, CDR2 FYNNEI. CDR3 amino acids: CASRAGLQETQYF. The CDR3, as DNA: TGTGCCAGCAGGGCCGGCCTTCAAGAGACCCAGTACTTC.

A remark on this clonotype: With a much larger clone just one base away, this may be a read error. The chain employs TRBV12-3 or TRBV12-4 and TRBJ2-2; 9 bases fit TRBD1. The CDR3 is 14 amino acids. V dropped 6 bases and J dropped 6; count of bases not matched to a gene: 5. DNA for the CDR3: TGTGCCAGCAGCCGGGACAGGGTAGCCGGGGAGCTGTTTTTT. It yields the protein CASSRDRVAGELFF.

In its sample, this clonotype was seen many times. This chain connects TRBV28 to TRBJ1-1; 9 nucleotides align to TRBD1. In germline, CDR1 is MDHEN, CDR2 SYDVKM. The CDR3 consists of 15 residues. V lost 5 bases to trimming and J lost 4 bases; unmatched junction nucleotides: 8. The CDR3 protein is CASSVLQGAVTEAFF. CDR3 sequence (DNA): TGTGCCAGCAGTGTCTTACAGGGGGCTGTCACTGAAGCTTTCTTT.

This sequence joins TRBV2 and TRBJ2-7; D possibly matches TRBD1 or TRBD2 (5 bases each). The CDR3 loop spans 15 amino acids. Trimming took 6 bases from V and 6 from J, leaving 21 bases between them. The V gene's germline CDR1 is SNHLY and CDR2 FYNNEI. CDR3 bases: TGTGCCAGCAGCCACCCCGGGACGAACCTCGCCGAGCAGTACTTC. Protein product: CASSHPGTNLAEQYF.

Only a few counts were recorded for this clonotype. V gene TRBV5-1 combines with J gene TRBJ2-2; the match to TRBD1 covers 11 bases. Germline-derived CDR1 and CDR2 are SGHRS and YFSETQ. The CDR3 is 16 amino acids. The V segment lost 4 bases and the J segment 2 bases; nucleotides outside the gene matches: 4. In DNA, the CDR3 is TGCGCCAGCAGCACCGGACAGGGGGCCAACACCGGGGAGCTGTTTTTT. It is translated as CASSTGQGANTGELFF.

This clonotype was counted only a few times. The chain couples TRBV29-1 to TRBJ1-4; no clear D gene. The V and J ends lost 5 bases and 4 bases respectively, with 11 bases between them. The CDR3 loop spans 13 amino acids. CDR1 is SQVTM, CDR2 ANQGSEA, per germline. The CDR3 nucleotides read TGCAGCGTTCTGACAACCCATAATGAAAAACTGTTTTTT. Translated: CSVLTTHNEKLFF.

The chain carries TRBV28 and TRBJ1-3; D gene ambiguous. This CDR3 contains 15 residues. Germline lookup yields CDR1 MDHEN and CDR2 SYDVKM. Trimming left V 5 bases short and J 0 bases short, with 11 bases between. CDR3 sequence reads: CASSVEERSGNTIYF. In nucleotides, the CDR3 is TGTGCCAGCAGTGTCGAGGAGCGCTCTGGAAACACCATATATTTT.

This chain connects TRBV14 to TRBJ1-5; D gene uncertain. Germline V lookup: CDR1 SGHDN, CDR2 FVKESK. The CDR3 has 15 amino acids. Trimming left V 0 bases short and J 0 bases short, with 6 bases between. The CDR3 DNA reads TGTGCCAGCAGCCAAGACGGAGGTAGCAATCAGCCCCAGCATTTT. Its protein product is CASSQDGGSNQPQHF.

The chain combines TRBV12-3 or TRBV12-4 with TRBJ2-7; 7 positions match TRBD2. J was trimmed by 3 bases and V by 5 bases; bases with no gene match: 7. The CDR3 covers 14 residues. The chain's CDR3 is CASSRSGAHYEQYF. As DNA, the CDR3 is TGTGCCAGCAGTAGAAGCGGGGCTCACTACGAGCAGTACTTC.

The CDR3 reads CASSLGVTTIYGYTF. DNA of the CDR3: TGTGCCAGCAGCTTAGGGGTCACAACGATCTATGGCTACACCTTC. This sequence joins TRBV7-2 and TRBJ1-2; D call uncertain. Germline V gene lookup returns CDR1 SGHTA and CDR2 FQGNSA. CDR3 length: 15 residues. Trimming shortened V by 1 base and J by 4 bases, and 13 bases separated the two germline ends.

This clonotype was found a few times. DNA of the CDR3: TGTGCCAGCAGTGCCAGGGCTTGGGGCACTGAAGCTTTCTTT. Its protein is CASSARAWGTEAFF. The rearrangement links TRBV6-1 to TRBJ1-1; a possible D gene is TRBD1 (5 bases). V lost 4 bases to trimming and J lost 4 bases, with 13 bases between them. The germline CDR1 and CDR2 sequences are MNHNS and SASEGT. This CDR3 is built from 14 residues.

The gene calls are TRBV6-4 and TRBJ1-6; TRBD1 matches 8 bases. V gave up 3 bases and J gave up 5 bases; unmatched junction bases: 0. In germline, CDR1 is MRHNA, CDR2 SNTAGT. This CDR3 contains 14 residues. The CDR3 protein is CASSEDRDNSPLHF. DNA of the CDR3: TGTGCCAGCAGTGAGGACAGGGATAATTCACCCCTCCACTTT.

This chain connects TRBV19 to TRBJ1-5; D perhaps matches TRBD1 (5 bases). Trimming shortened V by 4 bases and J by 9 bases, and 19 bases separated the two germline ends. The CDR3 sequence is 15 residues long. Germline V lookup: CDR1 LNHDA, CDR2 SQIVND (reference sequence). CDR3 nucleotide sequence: TGTGCCAGTAGTACTACCGGGGCCGCCGAGTTGCCCCAGCATTTT. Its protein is CASSTTGAAELPQHF.

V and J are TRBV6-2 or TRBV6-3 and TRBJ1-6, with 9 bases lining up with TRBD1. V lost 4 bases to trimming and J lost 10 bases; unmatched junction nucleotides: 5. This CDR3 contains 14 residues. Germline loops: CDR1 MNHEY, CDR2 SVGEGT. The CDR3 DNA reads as TGTGCCAGCAGTTTTCGGACAGGGGTCTCACCCCTCCACTTT. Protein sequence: CASSFRTGVSPLHF.

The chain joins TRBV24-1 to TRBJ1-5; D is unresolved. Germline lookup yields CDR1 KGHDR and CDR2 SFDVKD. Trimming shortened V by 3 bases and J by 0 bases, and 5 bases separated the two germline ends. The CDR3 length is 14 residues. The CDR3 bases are TGTGCCACCAGTGATGGGAATAGCAATCAGCCCCAGCATTTT. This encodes CATSDGNSNQPQHF.

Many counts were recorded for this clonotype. CDR3 residues: CASSSLAGSNTGELFF. DNA of the CDR3: TGTGCCAGCAGTTCGCTAGCGGGTTCGAACACCGGGGAGCTGTTTTTT. This chain links TRBV28 with TRBJ2-2, with 8 bases lining up with TRBD2. The V gene end was trimmed by 4 bases and the J gene end by 0 bases; junction bases not matched to a gene: 4. Germline values: CDR1 MDHEN, CDR2 SYDVKM. CDR3 length equals 16 residues.

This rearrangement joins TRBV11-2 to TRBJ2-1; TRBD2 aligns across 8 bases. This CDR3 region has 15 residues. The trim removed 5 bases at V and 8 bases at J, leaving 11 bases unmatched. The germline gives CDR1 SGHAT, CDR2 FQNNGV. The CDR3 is CASSQSGGAGYEQFF. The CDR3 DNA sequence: TGTGCCAGCAGCCAATCGGGGGGGGCCGGCTATGAGCAGTTCTTC.

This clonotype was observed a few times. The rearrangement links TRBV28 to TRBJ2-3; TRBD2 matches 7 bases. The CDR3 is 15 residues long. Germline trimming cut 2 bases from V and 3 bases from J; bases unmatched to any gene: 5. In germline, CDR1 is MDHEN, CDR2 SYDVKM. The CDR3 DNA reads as TGTGCCAGCAGTTTACCCGGGGGGTTGACAGATACGCAGTATTTT. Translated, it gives CASSLPGGLTDTQYF.